Listed here is a single T cell receptor beta chain. No antigen is known for it. CTLA-4 blockade with ipilimumab, together with focal radiation, was given to patients with chemo-refractory metastatic non-small-cell lung cancer. This sample is part of a study of radiotherapy plus CTLA-4 blockade in lung cancer. The study, taken as a whole, reports: Blood saw expansion of tumor-derived TCR clones after radiotherapy plus ipilimumab.

The repertoire was sequenced with immunoSEQ multiplex PCR; TCRdb's copy has only in-frame clones and lacks some. The sample contains more than 30,000 clones, 65% to 75% of which appear only once. The sample here was peripheral blood, taken from a patient treated with radiotherapy plus ipilimumab. This TCR was recovered from a human donor with non-small cell lung cancer who had stable disease on radiotherapy plus ipilimumab.

The CDR3 sequence is CASSEAGQGGYNEQFF. The CDR3 DNA follows: TGTGCCAGCAGTGAAGCGGGACAGGGAGGTTACAATGAGCAGTTCTTC. This chain links TRBV6-1 with TRBJ2-1; 9 bases fit TRBD1. The CDR3 has 16 amino acids. Germline V CDR1 and CDR2: MNHNS, SASEGT. The ends lost 0 bases at V and 4 bases at J; junction bases unmatched: 4.